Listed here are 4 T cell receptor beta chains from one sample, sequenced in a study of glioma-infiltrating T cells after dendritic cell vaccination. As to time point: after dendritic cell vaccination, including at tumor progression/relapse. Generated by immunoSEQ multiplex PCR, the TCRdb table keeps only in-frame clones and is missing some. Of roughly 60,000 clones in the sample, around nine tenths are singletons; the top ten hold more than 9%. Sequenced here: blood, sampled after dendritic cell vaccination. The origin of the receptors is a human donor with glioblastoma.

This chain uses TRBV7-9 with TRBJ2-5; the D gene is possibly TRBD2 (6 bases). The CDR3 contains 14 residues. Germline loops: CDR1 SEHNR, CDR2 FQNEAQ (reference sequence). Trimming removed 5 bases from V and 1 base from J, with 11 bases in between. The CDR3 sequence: CASSQGTAQETQYF. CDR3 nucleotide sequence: TGTGCCAGCAGCCAAGGGACTGCCCAAGAGACCCAGTACTTC.

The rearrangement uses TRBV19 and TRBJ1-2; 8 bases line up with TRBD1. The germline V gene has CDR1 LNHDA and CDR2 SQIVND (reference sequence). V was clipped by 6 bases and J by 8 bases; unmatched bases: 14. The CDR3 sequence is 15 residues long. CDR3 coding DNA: TGTGCCAGTAGCGTCCGGACAGGGAGATCTGAGGGCTACACCTTC. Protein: CASSVRTGRSEGYTF.

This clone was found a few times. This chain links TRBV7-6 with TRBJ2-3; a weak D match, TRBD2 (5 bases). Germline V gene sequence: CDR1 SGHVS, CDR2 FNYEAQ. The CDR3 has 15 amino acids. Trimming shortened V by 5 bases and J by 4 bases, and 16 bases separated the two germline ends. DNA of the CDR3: TGTGCCAGCAGCCCGGTCAGCGGAGGCGCAGATACGCAGTATTTT. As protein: CASSPVSGGADTQYF.

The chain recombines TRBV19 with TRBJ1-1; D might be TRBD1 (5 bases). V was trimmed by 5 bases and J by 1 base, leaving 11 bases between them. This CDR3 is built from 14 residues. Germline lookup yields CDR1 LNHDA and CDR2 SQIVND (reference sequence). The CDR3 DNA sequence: TGTGCCAGTAGTGGGGGGGTGGGGAACACTGAAGCTTTCTTT. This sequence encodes CASSGGVGNTEAFF.